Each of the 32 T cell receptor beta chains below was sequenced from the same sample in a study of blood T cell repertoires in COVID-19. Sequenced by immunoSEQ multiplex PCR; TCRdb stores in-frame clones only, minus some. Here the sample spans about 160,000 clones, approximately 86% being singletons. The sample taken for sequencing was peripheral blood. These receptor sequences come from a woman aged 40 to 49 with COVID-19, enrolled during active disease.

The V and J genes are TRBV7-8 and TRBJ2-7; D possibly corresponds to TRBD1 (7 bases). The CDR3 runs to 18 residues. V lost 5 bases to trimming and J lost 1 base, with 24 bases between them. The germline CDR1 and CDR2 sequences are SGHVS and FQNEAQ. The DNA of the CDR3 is TGTGCCAGCAGCCCACGCCAGGGGGGTAACTACCTGTCCTACGAGCAGTACGTC. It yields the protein CASSPRQGGNYLSYEQYV.

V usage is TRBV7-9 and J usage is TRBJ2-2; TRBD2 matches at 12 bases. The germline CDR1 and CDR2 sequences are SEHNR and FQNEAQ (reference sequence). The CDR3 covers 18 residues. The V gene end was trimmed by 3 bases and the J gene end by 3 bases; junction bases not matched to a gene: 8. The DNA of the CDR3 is TGTGCCAGCAGCTTTCTCCTAGCGGGAGGGCTTGACACCGGGGAGCTGTTTTTT. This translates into CASSFLLAGGLDTGELFF.

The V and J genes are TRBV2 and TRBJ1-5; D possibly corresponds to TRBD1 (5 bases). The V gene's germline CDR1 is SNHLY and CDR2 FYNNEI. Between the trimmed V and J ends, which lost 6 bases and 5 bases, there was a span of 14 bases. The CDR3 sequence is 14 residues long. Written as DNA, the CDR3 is TGTGCCAGCAGCAACTCTGGGGGGTATCAGCCCCAGCATTTT. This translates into CASSNSGGYQPQHF.

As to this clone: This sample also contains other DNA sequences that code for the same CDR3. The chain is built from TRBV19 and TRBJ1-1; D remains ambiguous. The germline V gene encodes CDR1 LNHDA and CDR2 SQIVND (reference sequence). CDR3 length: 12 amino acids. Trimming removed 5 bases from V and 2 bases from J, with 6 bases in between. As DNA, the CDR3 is TGTGCCAGTAGTTTGGGCAACACTGAAGCTTTCTTT. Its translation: CASSLGNTEAFF.

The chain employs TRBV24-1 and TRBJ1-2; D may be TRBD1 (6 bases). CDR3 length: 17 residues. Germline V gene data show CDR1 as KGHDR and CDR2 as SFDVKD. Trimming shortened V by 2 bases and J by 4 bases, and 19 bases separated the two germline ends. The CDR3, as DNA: TGTGCCACCAGTGATTCGCCGGGACACCAGAATCTCTATGGCTACACCTTC. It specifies CATSDSPGHQNLYGYTF.

DNA of the CDR3: TGTGCCAGCCTAGGGGGCCTTAACACTGAAGCTTTCTTT. Translating gives CASLGGLNTEAFF. J is TRBJ1-1 and V is TRBV2, with 7 bases matching TRBD1. CDR1 and CDR2 (germline): SNHLY, FYNNEI. The CDR3 spans 13 residues. J was trimmed by 2 bases and V by 8 bases; bases with no gene match: 5.

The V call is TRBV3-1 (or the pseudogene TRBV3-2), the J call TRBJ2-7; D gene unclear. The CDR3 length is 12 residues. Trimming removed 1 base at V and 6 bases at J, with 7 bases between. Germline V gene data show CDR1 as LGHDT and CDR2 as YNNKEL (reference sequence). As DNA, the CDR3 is TGTGCCAGCAGCCAAGCCCGCGGCGAGCAGTACTTC. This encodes CASSQARGEQYF.

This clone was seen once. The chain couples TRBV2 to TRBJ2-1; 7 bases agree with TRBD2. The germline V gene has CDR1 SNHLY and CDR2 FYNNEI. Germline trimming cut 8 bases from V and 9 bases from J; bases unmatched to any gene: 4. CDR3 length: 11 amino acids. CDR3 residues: CASAGVAEQFF. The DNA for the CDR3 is TGTGCCAGCGCGGGAGTAGCTGAGCAGTTCTTC.

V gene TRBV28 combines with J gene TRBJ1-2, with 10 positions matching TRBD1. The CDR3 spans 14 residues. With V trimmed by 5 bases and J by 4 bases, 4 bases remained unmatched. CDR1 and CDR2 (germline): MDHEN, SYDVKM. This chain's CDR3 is CASSTGQGSYGYTF. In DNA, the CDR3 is TGTGCCAGCAGTACGGGACAGGGGAGCTATGGCTACACCTTC.

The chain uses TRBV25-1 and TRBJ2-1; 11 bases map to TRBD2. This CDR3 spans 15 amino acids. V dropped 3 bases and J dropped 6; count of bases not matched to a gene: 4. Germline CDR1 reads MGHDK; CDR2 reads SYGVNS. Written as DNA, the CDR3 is TGTGCCAGCAGTGATCCCGGGACTAGCGGCAATGAGCAGTTCTTC. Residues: CASSDPGTSGNEQFF.

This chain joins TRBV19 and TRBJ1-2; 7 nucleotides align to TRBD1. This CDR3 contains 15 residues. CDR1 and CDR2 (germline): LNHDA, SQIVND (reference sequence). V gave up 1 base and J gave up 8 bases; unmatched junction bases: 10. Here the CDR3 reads CASSIVPTGQDGYTF. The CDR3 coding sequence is TGTGCCAGTAGTATAGTCCCGACAGGGCAGGACGGCTACACCTTC.

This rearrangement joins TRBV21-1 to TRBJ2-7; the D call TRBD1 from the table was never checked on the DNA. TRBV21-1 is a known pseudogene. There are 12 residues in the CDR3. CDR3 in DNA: TGTGCCAGCATTCTGAGGGGGCGGTGGCAGTACGTC. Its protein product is CASILRGRWQYV.

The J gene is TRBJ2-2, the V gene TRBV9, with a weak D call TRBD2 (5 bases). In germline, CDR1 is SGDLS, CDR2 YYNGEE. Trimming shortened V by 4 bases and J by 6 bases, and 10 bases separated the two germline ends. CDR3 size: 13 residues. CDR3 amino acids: CASSRDGAGELFF. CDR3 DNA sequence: TGTGCCAGCAGCCGAGACGGGGCCGGGGAGCTGTTTTTT. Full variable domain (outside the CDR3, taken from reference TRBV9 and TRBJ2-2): DSGVTQTPKHLITATGQRVTLRCSPRSGDLSVYWYQQSLDQGLQFLIQYYNGEERAKGNILERFSAQQFPDLHSELNLSSLELGDSALYFCASSRDGAGELFFGEGSRLTVL.

CDR3 loop: CASSLGRKTGEAFF. In DNA, the CDR3 is TGTGCCAGCAGCTTGGGAAGGAAGACAGGTGAAGCTTTCTTT. This chain uses TRBV5-6 with TRBJ1-1; D might be TRBD1 (6 bases). V lost 0 bases and J 7 bases, leaving 13 bases between the germline ends. CDR1 SGHDT and CDR2 YYEEEE come from the germline V gene. The CDR3 covers 14 residues. Supplemented by reference TRBV5-6 and TRBJ1-1, the full variable domain reads DAGVTQSPTHLIKTRGQQVTLRCSPKSGHDTVSWYQQALGQGPQFIFQYYEEEERQRGNFPDRFSGHQFPNYSSELNVNALLLGDSALYLCASSLGRKTGEAFFGQGTRLTVV.

The CDR3: CASSPVTYNNEQFF. The DNA for the CDR3 is TGTGCCAGCAGCCCCGTCACATATAACAATGAGCAGTTCTTC. The rearrangement uses TRBV11-1 and TRBJ2-1; D is uncertain. The CDR3 loop spans 14 amino acids. The germline CDR1 and CDR2 sequences are SGHAT and FQDESV (reference sequence). V gave up 5 bases and J gave up 5 bases, with 13 bases separating them. The whole variable domain, remainder taken from reference TRBV11-1 and TRBJ2-1, is EAEVAQSPRYKITEKSQAVAFWCDPISGHATLYWYRQILGQGPELLVQFQDESVVDDSQLPKDRFSAERLKGVDSTLKIQPAELGDSAMYLCASSPVTYNNEQFFGPGTRLTVL.

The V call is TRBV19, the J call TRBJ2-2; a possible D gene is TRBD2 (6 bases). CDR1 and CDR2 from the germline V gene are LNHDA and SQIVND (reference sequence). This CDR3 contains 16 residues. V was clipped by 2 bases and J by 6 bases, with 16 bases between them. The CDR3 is CASSIYRTTGPGELFF. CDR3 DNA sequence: TGTGCCAGTAGTATATATAGGACTACCGGTCCCGGGGAGCTGTTTTTT.

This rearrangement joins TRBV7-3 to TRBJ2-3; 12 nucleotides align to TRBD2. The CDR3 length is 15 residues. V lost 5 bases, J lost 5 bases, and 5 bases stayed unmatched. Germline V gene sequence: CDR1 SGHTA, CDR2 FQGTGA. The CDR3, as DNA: TGTGCCAGCAGCCTAGAGGGACTAGCGGGAGATACGCAGTATTTT. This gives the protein CASSLEGLAGDTQYF.

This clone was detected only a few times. The chain's CDR3 is CASSIGDSDYGYTF. The CDR3 DNA sequence: TGTGCCAGTAGTATCGGTGACAGCGACTATGGCTACACCTTC. This chain uses TRBV19 with TRBJ1-2; possibly TRBD1 for D (5 bases). Trimming left V 3 bases short and J 3 bases short, with 11 bases between. The CDR3 runs 14 residues. Germline V CDR1 and CDR2: LNHDA, SQIVND (reference sequence).

CDR3 amino acids: CASSPGRRLAGDYNEQFF. The CDR3 DNA reads TGCGCCAGCAGCCCCGGTCGTAGGCTAGCGGGAGACTACAATGAGCAGTTCTTC. This chain joins TRBV5-1 and TRBJ2-1, with 10 bases matching TRBD2. This CDR3 spans 18 amino acids. V was pared by 4 bases and J by 3 bases, with 13 bases of the junction left unmatched. Germline CDR1 SGHRS, CDR2 YFSETQ.

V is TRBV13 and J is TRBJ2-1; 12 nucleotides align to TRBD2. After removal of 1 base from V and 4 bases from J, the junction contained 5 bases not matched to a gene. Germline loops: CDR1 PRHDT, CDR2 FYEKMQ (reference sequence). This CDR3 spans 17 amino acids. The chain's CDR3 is CASSLVHGTSGYNEQFF. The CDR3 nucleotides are TGTGCCAGCAGCTTAGTGCATGGGACTAGCGGGTACAATGAGCAGTTCTTC.

The CDR3 nucleotides read TGTGCCAGCAGCTTCAGGGGAATGAACACTGAAGCTTTCTTT. It encodes CASSFRGMNTEAFF. This chain uses TRBV7-3 with TRBJ1-1; the D gene is possibly TRBD1 (6 bases). The CDR3 is 14 amino acids. Trimming stripped 3 bases from V and 0 bases from J, with 8 bases between. The germline V gene encodes CDR1 SGHTA and CDR2 FQGTGA.

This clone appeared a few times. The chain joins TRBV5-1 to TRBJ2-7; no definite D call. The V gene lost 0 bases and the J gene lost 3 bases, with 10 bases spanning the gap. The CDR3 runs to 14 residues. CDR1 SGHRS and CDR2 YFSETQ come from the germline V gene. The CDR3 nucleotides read TGCGCCAGCAGCTTGGCCGTCGGTTTCTACGAGCAGTACTTC. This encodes CASSLAVGFYEQYF.

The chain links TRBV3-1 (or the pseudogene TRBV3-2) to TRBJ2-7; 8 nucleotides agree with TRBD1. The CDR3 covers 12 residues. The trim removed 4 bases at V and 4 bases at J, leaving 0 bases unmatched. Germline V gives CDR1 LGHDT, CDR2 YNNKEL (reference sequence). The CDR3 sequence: CASSRTGYEQYF. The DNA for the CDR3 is TGTGCCAGCAGCCGGACAGGGTACGAGCAGTACTTC.

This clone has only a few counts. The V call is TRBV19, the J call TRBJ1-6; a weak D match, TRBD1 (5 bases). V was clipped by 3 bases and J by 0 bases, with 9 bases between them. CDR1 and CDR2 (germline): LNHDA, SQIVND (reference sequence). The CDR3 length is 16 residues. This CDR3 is CASSMRQSSYNSPLHF. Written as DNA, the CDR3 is TGTGCCAGTAGTATGAGACAGAGCTCCTATAATTCACCCCTCCACTTT. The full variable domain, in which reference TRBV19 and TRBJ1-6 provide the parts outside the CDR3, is DGGITQSPKYLFRKEGQNVTLSCEQNLNHDAMYWYRQDPGQGLRLIYYSQIVNDFQKGDIAEGYSVSREKKESFPLTVTSAQKNPTAFYLCASSMRQSSYNSPLHFGNGTRLTVT.

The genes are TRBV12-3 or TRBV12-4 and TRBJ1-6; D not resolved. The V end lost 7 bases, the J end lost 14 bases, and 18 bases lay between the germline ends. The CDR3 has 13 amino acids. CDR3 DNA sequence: TGTGCCAGCACCTCCTCCGTGGTTGAGACCCTCCACTTT. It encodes CASTSSVVETLHF.

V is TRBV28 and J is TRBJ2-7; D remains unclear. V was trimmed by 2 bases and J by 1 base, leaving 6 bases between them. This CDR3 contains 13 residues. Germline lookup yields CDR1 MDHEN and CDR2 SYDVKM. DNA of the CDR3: TGTGCCAGCAGTTTAGGCAGGTCCTACGAGCAGTACTTC. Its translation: CASSLGRSYEQYF. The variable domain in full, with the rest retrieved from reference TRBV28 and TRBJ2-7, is DVKVTQSSRYLVKRTGEKVFLECVQDMDHENMFWYRQDPGLGLRLIYFSYDVKMKEKGDIPEGYSVSREKKERFSLILESASTNQTSMYLCASSLGRSYEQYFGPGTRLTVT.

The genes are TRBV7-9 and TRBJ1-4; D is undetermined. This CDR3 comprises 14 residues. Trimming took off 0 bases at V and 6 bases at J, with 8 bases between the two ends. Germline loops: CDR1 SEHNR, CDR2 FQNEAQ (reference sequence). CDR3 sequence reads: CASSLASGYEKLFF. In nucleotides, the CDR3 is TGTGCCAGCAGCTTAGCTTCCGGTTATGAAAAACTGTTTTTT.

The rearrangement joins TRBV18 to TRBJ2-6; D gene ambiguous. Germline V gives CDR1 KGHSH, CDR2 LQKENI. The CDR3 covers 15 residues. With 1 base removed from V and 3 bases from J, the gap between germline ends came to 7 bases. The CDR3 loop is CASSPRSGGANVLTF. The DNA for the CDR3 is TGTGCCAGCTCACCACGGTCGGGTGGGGCCAACGTCCTGACTTTC.

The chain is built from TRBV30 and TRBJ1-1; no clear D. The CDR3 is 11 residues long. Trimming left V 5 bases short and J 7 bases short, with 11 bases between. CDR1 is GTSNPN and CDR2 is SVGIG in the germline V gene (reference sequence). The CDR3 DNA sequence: TGTGCCTGGGGAGACGGTTATGAAGCTTTCTTT. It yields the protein CAWGDGYEAFF.

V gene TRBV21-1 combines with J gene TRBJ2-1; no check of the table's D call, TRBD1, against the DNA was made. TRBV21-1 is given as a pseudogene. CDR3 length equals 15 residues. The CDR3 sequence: CARAATGKGRNEQFF. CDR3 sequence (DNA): TGTGCCCGGGCAGCGACAGGGAAAGGGCGCAATGAGCAGTTCTTC.

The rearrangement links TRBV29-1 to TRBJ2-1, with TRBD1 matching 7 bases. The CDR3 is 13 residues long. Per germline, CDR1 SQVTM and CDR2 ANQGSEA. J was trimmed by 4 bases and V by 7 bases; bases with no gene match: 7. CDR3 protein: CSGTDRLYNEQFF. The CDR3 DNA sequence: TGCAGCGGCACGGACAGGCTATACAATGAGCAGTTCTTC.

In DNA, the CDR3 is TGTGCCAGTATCTCCGGGAGAGGGGTATTTGGAATCCTCAACACCGGGGAGCTGTTTTTT. Protein: CASISGRGVFGILNTGELFF. The chain employs TRBV19 and TRBJ2-2; the D gene is possibly TRBD2 (6 bases). V lost 7 bases to trimming and J lost 2 bases, with 29 bases between them. This CDR3 spans 20 amino acids. Germline loops: CDR1 LNHDA, CDR2 SQIVND (reference sequence).